The entry below gives a single TCR beta chain sequence along with its context. Its antigen remains unknown. The data stem from a study of cytomegalovirus exposure and HLA in healthy donors. Study conclusions and caveats: High specificity and sensitivity for cytomegalovirus status were reported for the classifier. A few CMV-associated chains were confirmed in vitro to be specific for CMV antigens.

With V trimmed by 6 bases and J by 6 bases, 12 bases remained unmatched. The V gene's germline CDR1 is SNHLY and CDR2 FYNNEI. The CDR3 spans 16 residues. Assay: immunoSEQ multiplex PCR; the TCRdb copy retains only in-frame clones and omits some. The sample has 82,000 or so clones; around 94% are singletons. Among the 110 or so subjects of the validation cohort, separate from the approximately 700-subject first cohort, were the donors. The rearrangement uses TRBV2 and TRBJ2-1; 9 bases align to TRBD1. The TCR comes from a young man in good health and CMV-seronegative. The sample comprised PBMCs. The CDR3 region is CASRETGGLGGNEQFF. CDR3 DNA: TGTGCCAGCAGGGAGACAGGGGGATTAGGTGGCAATGAGCAGTTCTTC.